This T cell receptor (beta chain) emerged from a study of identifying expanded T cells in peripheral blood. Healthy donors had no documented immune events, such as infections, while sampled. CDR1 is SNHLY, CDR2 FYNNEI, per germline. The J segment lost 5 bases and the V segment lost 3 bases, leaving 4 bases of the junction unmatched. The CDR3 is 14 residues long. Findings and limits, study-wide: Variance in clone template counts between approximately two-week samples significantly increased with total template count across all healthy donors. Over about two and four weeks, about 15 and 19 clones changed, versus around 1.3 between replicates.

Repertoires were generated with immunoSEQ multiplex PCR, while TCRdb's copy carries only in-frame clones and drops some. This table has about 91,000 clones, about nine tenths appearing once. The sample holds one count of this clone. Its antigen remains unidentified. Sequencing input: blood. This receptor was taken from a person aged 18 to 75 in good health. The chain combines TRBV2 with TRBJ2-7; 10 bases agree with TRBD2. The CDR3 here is CASSDSGGFDEQYF. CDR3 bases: TGTGCCAGCAGTGATAGCGGGGGGTTCGACGAGCAGTACTTC.